This entry features one TCR beta chain sequence. In germline, CDR1 is SGHAT, CDR2 FQNNGV. The CDR3 spans 16 residues. The trim removed 5 bases at V and 7 bases at J, leaving 12 bases unmatched. One entry per CDR3 protein results from TCRdb running MiXCR on the reads. The sample lists roughly 15,000 distinct CDR3 sequences, approximately 22% occurring once. This record belongs to a study of liver allograft versus peripheral blood T cells. Study-level information: Recipients' peripheral blood served as the comparator for T cell receptor repertoires in transplanted livers.

J is TRBJ1-4 and V is TRBV11-2; 8 nucleotides align to TRBD1. This receptor was obtained from a human patient who had a liver transplant. T cells may partly derive from the graft donor. CDR3 amino acids: CASSQGAQSNGEKLFF. The CDR3 bases are TGTGCCAGCAGCCAGGGGGCGCAATCGAACGGTGAAAAACTGTTTTTT.